Below are 30 T cell receptor beta chains sequenced from a single sample in a study of glioma-infiltrating T cells. TCR alpha and beta CDR3 regions were amplified from RNA using iRepertoire nested multiplex PCR. TCRdb itself ran the multiplex PCR reads through MiXCR, one entry per CDR3 protein. The profile shows under 150,000 distinct CDR3 sequences, roughly a quarter of them singletons. The specimen was glioma tissue, nonneoplastic brain tissue, or PBMCs (not recorded which). All receptors derive from a human donor with low-grade glioma or glioblastoma, undergoing nonglioma brain surgery, or in good health (not recorded which).

The chain has TRBV6-6 and TRBJ1-1; TRBD1 might be the D (6 bases). The CDR3 loop spans 16 amino acids. V lost 2 bases, J lost 1 base, and 14 bases lay in between. Germline V gene lookup returns CDR1 MNHNY and CDR2 SVGAGI (reference sequence). The CDR3 loop reads CASSYLLGAANTEAFF. CDR3 nucleotide sequence: TGTGCCAGCAGTTACCTCCTGGGGGCGGCGAACACTGAAGCTTTCTTT.

This clonotype was seen ten or more times. This chain uses TRBV6-1 with TRBJ2-1; D gene uncertain. The germline V gene has CDR1 MNHNS and CDR2 SASEGT. This CDR3 is built from 12 residues. V gave up 6 bases and J gave up 2 bases, with 5 bases separating them. DNA of the CDR3: TGTGCCAGCAGCTCCACCTACAATGAGCAGTTCTTC. Protein product: CASSSTYNEQFF.

This clonotype was found a few times. V usage is TRBV11-2 and J usage is TRBJ2-3; D ambiguous. The CDR3 length is 13 residues. Germline V gives CDR1 SGHAT, CDR2 FQNNGV. The ends were cut back, 6 bases at V and 4 bases at J, with 11 bases in the middle. The CDR3 nucleotides read TGTGCCAGCAGGGAAGGGTACGCAGATACGCAGTATTTT. Protein: CASREGYADTQYF.

The chain employs TRBV19 and TRBJ1-2; D is perhaps TRBD1 (5 bases). From germline, CDR1 is LNHDA and CDR2 SQIVND (reference sequence). This CDR3 is built from 15 residues. Trimming removed 4 bases at V and 1 base at J, with 13 bases between. The CDR3 DNA reads TGTGCCAGTAGTACCGCAAGACAGATTAACTATGGCTACACCTTC. Translating it yields CASSTARQINYGYTF.

This clonotype was seen at least ten times. The V and J genes are TRBV28 and TRBJ2-3; D perhaps matches TRBD2 (7 bases). CDR3 length equals 17 residues. V was pared by 3 bases and J by 4 bases, with 20 bases between. CDR1 and CDR2 (germline): MDHEN, SYDVKM. CDR3 in amino acids: CASSLPGGQGISDTQYF. DNA of the CDR3: TGTGCCAGCAGTTTGCCCGGGGGGCAGGGAATATCAGATACGCAGTATTTT.

This clonotype was observed at least ten times. This rearrangement joins TRBV2 to TRBJ2-3; TRBD2 agrees at 13 bases. V was clipped by 4 bases and J by 5 bases; unmatched bases: 9. Germline assignment: CDR1 SNHLY and CDR2 FYNNEI. The CDR3 spans 17 residues. The CDR3 sequence: CASSVRRLAGGEDTQYF. The CDR3 DNA reads as TGTGCCAGCAGTGTAAGGAGACTAGCGGGGGGTGAAGATACGCAGTATTTT.

This chain joins TRBV28 and TRBJ1-2; D is ambiguous. CDR3 length: 11 amino acids. V was shortened by 9 bases and J by 1 base, with 6 bases between the two germline ends. Germline CDR1 is MDHEN and CDR2 is SYDVKM. CDR3 sequence: CASKVNYGYTF. DNA of the CDR3: TGTGCCAGTAAGGTTAACTATGGCTACACCTTC.

This clonotype was found a few times. The chain couples TRBV12-3 or TRBV12-4 to TRBJ2-5, with 8 positions matching TRBD2. The CDR3 has 16 residues. V lost 0 bases to trimming and J lost 5 bases; unmatched junction nucleotides: 8. In DNA, the CDR3 is TGTGCCAGCAGTTTAGCGCACGGGGGGGCCTTGGAGACCCAGTACTTC. It is translated as CASSLAHGGALETQYF.

J is TRBJ2-7 and V is TRBV6-1; D is unresolved. The CDR3 runs to 14 residues. CDR1 is MNHNS and CDR2 is SASEGT in the germline V gene. Trimming left V 2 bases short and J 3 bases short, with 11 bases between. CDR3 in DNA: TGTGCCAGCAGTGAACTGGACGGCCACTACGAGCAGTACGTC. Protein: CASSELDGHYEQYV.

The sample holds a few counts of this clonotype. The V and J genes are TRBV6-1 and TRBJ1-1; 8 bases line up with TRBD1. The germline V gene has CDR1 MNHNS and CDR2 SASEGT. The CDR3 totals 16 residues. With 5 bases clipped from V and 1 base from J, the junction kept 9 bases outside the gene matches. CDR3 nucleotide sequence: TGTGCCAGCAGTCCCGGGACAGGATTCGGGAACACTGAAGCTTTCTTT. Translated, it gives CASSPGTGFGNTEAFF.

This clonotype was seen a handful of times. This chain links TRBV7-2 with TRBJ1-2; D is ambiguous. The CDR3 is 14 amino acids. V shed 5 bases and J shed 7 bases, with 17 bases lying between them. Germline V CDR1 and CDR2: SGHTA, FQGNSA. The CDR3 sequence: CASSPGRTNGGYTF. Here the CDR3 DNA reads TGTGCCAGCAGCCCCGGACGGACCAATGGTGGCTACACCTTC.

Note on this clonotype: An end of the junction differs from the germline gene, which may be a read error. The rearrangement uses TRBV3-1 and TRBJ2-1, with D unresolved. There are 15 residues in the CDR3. In germline, CDR1 is LGHDT, CDR2 YNNKEL (reference sequence). The CDR3 region is CASSQLRTSFNEQFF. CDR3 DNA: TGTGCCAGCAGCCAACTTCGTACTTCCTTCAATGAGCAGTTCTTC.

The rearrangement uses TRBV6-6 and TRBJ1-1; D is uncertain. CDR1 MNHNY and CDR2 SVGAGI come from the germline V gene (reference sequence). V gave up 2 bases and J gave up 0 bases, with 7 bases separating them. The CDR3 runs to 14 residues. The CDR3 nucleotides read TGTGCCAGCAGTTACCCCGGGGTGAACACTGAAGCTTTCTTT. It encodes CASSYPGVNTEAFF.

The chain has TRBV7-9 and TRBJ1-2, with no clear D. From germline, CDR1 is SEHNR and CDR2 FQNEAQ (reference sequence). CDR3 length: 15 residues. Deletions cut 1 base from V and 5 bases from J, with 14 bases between. The CDR3 coding sequence is TGTGCCAGCAGCTTAGGGACTGAGTTGAGATATGGCTACACCTTC. This encodes CASSLGTELRYGYTF. The entire variable domain, with the rest obtained from reference TRBV7-9 and TRBJ1-2, is as follows: DTGVSQNPRHKITKRGQNVTFRCDPISEHNRLYWYRQTLGQGPEFLTYFQNEAQLEKSRLLSDRFSAERPKGSFSTLEIQRTEQGDSAMYLCASSLGTELRYGYTFGSGTRLTVV.

The rearrangement joins TRBV27 to TRBJ2-3; 9 nucleotides agree with TRBD1. In germline, CDR1 is MNHEY, CDR2 SMNVEV (reference sequence). Trimming removed 6 bases from V and 5 bases from J; junction bases left unmatched: 9. The CDR3 spans 15 residues. Written as DNA, the CDR3 is TGTGCCAGCAGCGTAGAACAGGGGGCTTTAGATACGCAGTATTTT. Translating gives CASSVEQGALDTQYF.

This clonotype appeared many times. The chain employs TRBV20-1 and TRBJ1-2; maybe TRBD1 (5 bases). The CDR3 runs to 14 residues. The germline CDR1 and CDR2 sequences are DFQATT and SNEGSKA (reference sequence). The germline V and J ends were trimmed by 2 bases and 3 bases, with 13 bases remaining between them. Written as DNA, the CDR3 is TGCAGTGCTAGAAGGCAGGGCTCCCACTATGGCTACACCTTC. Protein sequence: CSARRQGSHYGYTF.

Here the CDR3 reads CASSTYPGQGVAAGANVLTF. The CDR3, as DNA: TGTGCCAGCAGTACGTACCCGGGACAGGGGGTTGCGGCTGGGGCCAACGTCCTGACTTTC. The genes are TRBV6-2 or TRBV6-3 and TRBJ2-6; 11 positions match TRBD1. V lost 5 bases and J lost 2; bases outside the gene matches: 14. Germline assignment: CDR1 MNHEY and CDR2 SVGEGT. The CDR3 sequence is 20 residues long.

In the case of this clonotype: This may arise from a read error, as a much more abundant clone is one base away. This sequence joins TRBV4-1 and TRBJ2-3, with TRBD2 matching over 12 bases. Germline lookup yields CDR1 MGHRA and CDR2 YSYEKL. The CDR3 has 16 residues. In DNA, the CDR3 is TGCGCCAACAGCCGATACCTAGCGGGGGGGAAAGATACGCAGTATTTT. This translates into CANSRYLAGGKDTQYF.

This clonotype was counted only a few times. DNA of the CDR3: TGCAGTGCTAGAGAGCCCCTTGGCTCTGGAAACACCATATATTTT. It codes for CSAREPLGSGNTIYF. The J gene is TRBJ1-3, the V gene TRBV20-1; D remains unclear. The CDR3 runs 15 residues. CDR1 and CDR2 (germline): DFQATT, SNEGSKA (reference sequence). Trimming removed 0 bases from V and 0 bases from J, with 9 bases in between.

This chain joins TRBV6-1 and TRBJ1-2; possibly TRBD1 for D (5 bases). The V gene lost 7 bases and the J gene lost 8 bases, with 14 bases spanning the gap. The CDR3 length is 12 residues. CDR1 and CDR2 (germline): MNHNS, SASEGT. As DNA, the CDR3 is TGTGCCAGCACTAATCAGGGAGGGGGCTACACCTTC. This gives the protein CASTNQGGGYTF.

This clonotype was found a few times. The CDR3 loop is CASSIDPRTGRYGYTF. In DNA form, the CDR3 reads TGTGCCAGTAGTATAGACCCCCGGACGGGACGCTATGGCTACACCTTC. This chain connects TRBV19 to TRBJ1-2; possibly TRBD1 for D (5 bases). V lost 0 bases and J 4 bases, leaving 15 bases between the germline ends. Germline V gives CDR1 LNHDA, CDR2 SQIVND (reference sequence). The CDR3 spans 16 residues.

This clonotype was seen more than once but under ten times. This chain uses TRBV6-1 with TRBJ1-3, with D tentatively TRBD1 (5 bases). The CDR3 is made up of 18 amino acids. Trimming shortened V by 5 bases and J by 0 bases, and 20 bases separated the two germline ends. The germline V gene has CDR1 MNHNS and CDR2 SASEGT. The CDR3 region has the DNA TGTGCCAGCAGTTTCAGGCCCCACGGGACGATCTCTGGAAACACCATATATTTT. Protein sequence: CASSFRPHGTISGNTIYF.

This clonotype turned up a few times. The chain employs TRBV20-1 and TRBJ1-6, with TRBD1 matching 9 bases. The CDR3 consists of 13 residues. V trimming: 5 bases; J trimming: 13 bases; junction bases outside the gene matches: 9. The germline V gene encodes CDR1 DFQATT and CDR2 SNEGSKA (reference sequence). This CDR3 reads CSALGTGIRPLHF. The CDR3 bases are TGCAGTGCTCTTGGGACAGGGATTCGTCCCCTCCACTTT.

This clonotype was picked up a small number of times. A junction boundary mismatches the germline segment, possibly from a read error. V is TRBV12-3 or TRBV12-4 and J is TRBJ2-5, with D uncertain. The CDR3 runs 11 residues. The CDR3 loop is CASSPIGPVTF. The CDR3 coding sequence is TGTGCCAGCAGCCCAATAGGCCCGGTGACCTTC.

The rearrangement joins TRBV7-8 to TRBJ2-1; D call uncertain. Trimming left V 2 bases short and J 9 bases short, with 17 bases between. Germline CDR1 SGHVS, CDR2 FQNEAQ. CDR3 size: 15 residues. CDR3 residues: CASSLTFRGSREQFF. DNA for the CDR3: TGTGCCAGCAGCTTAACTTTCAGAGGTTCCCGTGAGCAGTTCTTC.

This clonotype was seen a handful of times. The rearrangement uses TRBV20-1 and TRBJ2-1; possibly TRBD2 for D (7 bases). V was shortened by 0 bases and J by 0 bases, with 18 bases between the two germline ends. The CDR3 is 18 amino acids. Germline CDR1 DFQATT, CDR2 SNEGSKA (reference sequence). CDR3 coding DNA: TGCAGTGCTAGAGATCGTTGGGGGGGCGGAAGCTCCTACAATGAGCAGTTCTTC. Translated, it gives CSARDRWGGGSSYNEQFF.

Remarks on this clonotype: A junction end diverges from the germline sequence, so it may reflect a read error. V and J are TRBV20-1 and TRBJ2-1; D not resolved. Germline CDR1 and CDR2: DFQATT and SNEGSKA (reference sequence). This CDR3 is built from 16 residues. Here the CDR3 reads CSARDPGVANDNGQFF. The CDR3 DNA reads as TGCAGTGCTAGAGATCCCGGAGTAGCAAACGACAATGGGCAGTTCTTC.

This clonotype was counted many times. The rearrangement joins TRBV27 to TRBJ2-3, with a tentative D call TRBD2 (6 bases). Trimming cost V 4 bases and J 7 bases, with 6 bases left between them. The CDR3 runs 11 residues. Looked up from germline, CDR1 is MNHEY and CDR2 is SMNVEV (reference sequence). CDR3 region: CASSWTNTQYF. CDR3 bases: TGTGCCAGCAGTTGGACTAATACGCAGTATTTT.

This clonotype was seen repeatedly, ten times or more. This chain joins TRBV20-1 and TRBJ1-2, with 7 bases that match TRBD1. The V segment lost 6 bases and the J segment 2 bases; nucleotides outside the gene matches: 3. Germline assignment: CDR1 DFQATT and CDR2 SNEGSKA (reference sequence). CDR3 length equals 12 residues. CDR3 region: CSAKTGNYGYTF. For the CDR3, the DNA is TGCAGTGCAAAGACAGGGAACTATGGCTACACCTTC.

The chain links TRBV12-3 or TRBV12-4 to TRBJ2-3; 9 bases fit TRBD2. V shed 6 bases, J shed 5 bases, and the junction held 12 bases outside the gene matches. The CDR3 extends over 16 amino acids. The CDR3 region has the DNA TGTGCCAGCAGAGAACTAGGGACTAGCAGTAGAGATACGCAGTATTTT. It codes for CASRELGTSSRDTQYF.